This T cell receptor (beta chain) is drawn from a study of neoadjuvant anti-PD-1 for oral cavity cancer. For the study at large: Non-progressing patients received a fourth nivolumab dose near day 43, then surgery on days 50-56.

Study-level results: Only a few patients per response group were TCR-analyzed; validation needed. Higher pretreatment blood Treg/Th17 ratios correlated with higher pretreatment blood and lower post-treatment tumor TCRbeta clonality.

Note on this clone: The antigen is unknown.

Clones were sequenced by immunoSEQ multiplex PCR, and TCRdb holds only the in-frame ones, with some missing. Of roughly 7,500 clones listed, roughly 69% were seen once; the top ten hold less than 4%. This CDR3 contains 15 residues. The germline V gene encodes CDR1 SNHLY and CDR2 FYNNEI. The V segment lost 2 bases and the J segment 4 bases; nucleotides outside the gene matches: 3. Time point in this sample: after neoadjuvant nivolumab, at surgical resection. The TCR sequence derives from a person between 40 and 79 years old with oral cavity squamous cell carcinoma. The specimen was PBMCs, collected after nivolumab (anti-PD-1) treatment. This rearrangement joins TRBV2 to TRBJ2-3, with TRBD1 matching 10 bases. CDR3 nucleotide sequence: TGTGCCAGCAGTGAACGACAGGGGGCCGCAGATACGCAGTATTTT. Its protein product is CASSERQGAADTQYF.